What follows describes a single T cell receptor (beta chain). As yet, its antigen is unknown. TCRdb reanalysed the reads using MiXCR and keeps one entry per CDR3 protein. The sample holds some 590,000 distinct CDR3 sequences, about 40% seen once. The source of the sample is a study of T cell repertoires in cytomegalovirus infection. Study background: HLA-B-restricted CMV epitopes that are well studied, plus recently identified HLA-C-restricted ones, were used by the study.

Findings and limits, study-wide: Identification of carriers of CMV plus the relevant HLA was achieved through cumulative public TCR beta family frequency.

The germline gives CDR1 SEHNR, CDR2 FQNEAQ (reference sequence). This CDR3 contains 12 residues. V lost 5 bases to trimming and J lost 5 bases, with 10 bases between them. Specimen: cultured PBMCs, collected from culture after CMV antigen stimulation. The rearrangement joins TRBV7-9 to TRBJ2-7; D uncertain. The TCR comes from a human donor in good health (CMV status not recorded). Some clones in this sample may be carry-over from other donors' samples. The CDR3 region has the DNA TGTGCCAGCAGCGCCAACCGGGACGAGCAGTACTTC. It specifies CASSANRDEQYF.